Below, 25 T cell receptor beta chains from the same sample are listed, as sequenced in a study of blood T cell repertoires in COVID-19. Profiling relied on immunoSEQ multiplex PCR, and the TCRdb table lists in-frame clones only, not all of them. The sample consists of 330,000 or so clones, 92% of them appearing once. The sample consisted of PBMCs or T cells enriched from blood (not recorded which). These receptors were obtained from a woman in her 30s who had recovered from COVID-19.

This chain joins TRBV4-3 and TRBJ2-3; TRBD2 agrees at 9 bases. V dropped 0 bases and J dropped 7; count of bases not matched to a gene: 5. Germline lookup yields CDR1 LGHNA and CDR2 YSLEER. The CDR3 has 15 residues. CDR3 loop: CASSQEREGRYTQYF. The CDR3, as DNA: TGCGCCAGCAGCCAAGAGCGGGAGGGCCGGTATACGCAGTATTTT.

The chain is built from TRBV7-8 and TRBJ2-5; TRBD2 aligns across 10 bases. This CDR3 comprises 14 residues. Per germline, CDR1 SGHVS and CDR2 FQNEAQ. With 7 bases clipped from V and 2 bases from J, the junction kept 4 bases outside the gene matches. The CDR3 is CASTRAGGQETQYF. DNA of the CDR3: TGTGCCAGCACCCGAGCGGGGGGGCAAGAGACCCAGTACTTC.

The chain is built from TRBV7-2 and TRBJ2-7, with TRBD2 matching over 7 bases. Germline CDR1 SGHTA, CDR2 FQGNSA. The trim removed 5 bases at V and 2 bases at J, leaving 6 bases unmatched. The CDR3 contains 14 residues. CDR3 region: CASSPSSGPYEQYF. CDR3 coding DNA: TGTGCCAGCAGCCCCTCTAGCGGACCCTACGAGCAGTACTTC.

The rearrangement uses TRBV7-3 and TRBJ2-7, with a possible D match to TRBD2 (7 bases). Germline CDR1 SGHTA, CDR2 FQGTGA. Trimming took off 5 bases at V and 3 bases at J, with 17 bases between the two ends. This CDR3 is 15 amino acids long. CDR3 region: CASSPQQGGYYEQYF. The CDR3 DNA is TGTGCCAGCAGCCCGCAACAGGGAGGGTACTACGAGCAGTACTTC.

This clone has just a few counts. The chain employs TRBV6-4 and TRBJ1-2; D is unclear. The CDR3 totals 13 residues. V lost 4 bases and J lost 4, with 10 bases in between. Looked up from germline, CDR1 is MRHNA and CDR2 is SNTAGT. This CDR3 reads CASSGDGGYGYTF. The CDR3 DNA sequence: TGTGCCAGCAGTGGTGACGGAGGCTATGGCTACACCTTC.

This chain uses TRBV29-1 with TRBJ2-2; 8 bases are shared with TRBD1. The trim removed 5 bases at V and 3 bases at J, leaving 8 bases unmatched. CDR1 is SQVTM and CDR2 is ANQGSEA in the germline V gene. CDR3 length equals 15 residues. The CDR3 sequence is CSVRPGGRDTGELFF. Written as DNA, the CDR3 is TGCAGCGTTCGACCAGGGGGCAGGGACACCGGGGAGCTGTTTTTT.

For the CDR3, the DNA is TGTGCCAGTAGTCGTCGCGGGACAGGGCTTAAATATAGCAATCAGCCCCAGCATTTT. The encoded protein is CASSRRGTGLKYSNQPQHF. The rearrangement links TRBV19 to TRBJ1-5, with 9 bases fitting TRBD1. The germline gives CDR1 LNHDA, CDR2 SQIVND (reference sequence). Germline trimming cut 5 bases from V and 0 bases from J; bases unmatched to any gene: 14. The CDR3 totals 19 residues.

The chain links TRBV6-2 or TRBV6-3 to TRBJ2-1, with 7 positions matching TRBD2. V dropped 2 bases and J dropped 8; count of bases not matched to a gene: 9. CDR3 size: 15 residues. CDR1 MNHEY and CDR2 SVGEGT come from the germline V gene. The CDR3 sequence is CASSYVGGRVHEQFF. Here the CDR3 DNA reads TGTGCCAGCAGTTACGTAGGCGGGAGAGTCCATGAGCAGTTCTTC.

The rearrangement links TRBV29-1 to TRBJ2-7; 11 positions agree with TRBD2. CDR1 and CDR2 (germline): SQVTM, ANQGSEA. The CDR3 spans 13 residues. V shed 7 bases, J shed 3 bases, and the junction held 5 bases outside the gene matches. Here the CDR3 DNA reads TGCAGCGCCCGACTAGCGGGACGCTACGAGCAGTACTTC. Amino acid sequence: CSARLAGRYEQYF.

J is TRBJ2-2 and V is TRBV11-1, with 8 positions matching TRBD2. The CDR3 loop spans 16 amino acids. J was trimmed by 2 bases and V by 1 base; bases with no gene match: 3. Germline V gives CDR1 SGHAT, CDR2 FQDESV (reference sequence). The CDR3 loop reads CASSLELAANTGELFF. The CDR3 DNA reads TGTGCCAGCAGCTTAGAACTAGCGGCCAACACCGGGGAGCTGTTTTTT.

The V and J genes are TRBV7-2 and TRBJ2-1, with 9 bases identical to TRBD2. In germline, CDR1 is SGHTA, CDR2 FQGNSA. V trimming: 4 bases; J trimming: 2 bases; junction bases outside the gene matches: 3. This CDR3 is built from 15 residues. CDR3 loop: CASSWRGGPYNEQFF. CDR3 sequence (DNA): TGTGCCAGCAGCTGGCGGGGGGGCCCCTACAATGAGCAGTTCTTC.

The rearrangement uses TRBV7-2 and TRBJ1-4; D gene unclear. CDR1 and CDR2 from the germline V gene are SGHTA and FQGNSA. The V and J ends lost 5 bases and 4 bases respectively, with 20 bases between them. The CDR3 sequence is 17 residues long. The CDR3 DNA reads TGTGCCAGCAGCCCGCTTCGGCCACGGGGAGGTAATGAAAAACTGTTTTTT. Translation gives CASSPLRPRGGNEKLFF. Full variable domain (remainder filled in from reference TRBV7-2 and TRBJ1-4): GAGVSQSPSNKVTEKGKDVELRCDPISGHTALYWYRQSLGQGLEFLIYFQGNSAPDKSGLPSDRFSAERTGGSVSTLTIQRTQQEDSAVYLCASSPLRPRGGNEKLFFGSGTQLSVL.

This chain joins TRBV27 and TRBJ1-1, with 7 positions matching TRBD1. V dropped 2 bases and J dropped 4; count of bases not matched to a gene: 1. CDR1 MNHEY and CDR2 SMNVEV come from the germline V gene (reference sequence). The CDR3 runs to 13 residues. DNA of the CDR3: TGTGCCAGCAGTTTAACAGGGGCCACTGAAGCTTTCTTT. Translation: CASSLTGATEAFF.

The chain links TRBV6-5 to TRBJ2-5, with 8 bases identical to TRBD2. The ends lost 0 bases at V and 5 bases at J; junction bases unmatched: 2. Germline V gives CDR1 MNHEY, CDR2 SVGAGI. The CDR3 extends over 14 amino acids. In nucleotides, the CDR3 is TGTGCCAGCAGTTACTCTGGGACTAGGGAGACCCAGTACTTC. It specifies CASSYSGTRETQYF.

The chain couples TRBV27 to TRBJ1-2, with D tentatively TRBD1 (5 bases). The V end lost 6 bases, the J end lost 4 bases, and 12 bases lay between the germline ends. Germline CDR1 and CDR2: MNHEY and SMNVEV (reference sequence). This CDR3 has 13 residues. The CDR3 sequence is CASRGGDGYGYTF. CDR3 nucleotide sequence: TGTGCCAGCAGGGGAGGGGACGGCTATGGCTACACCTTC.

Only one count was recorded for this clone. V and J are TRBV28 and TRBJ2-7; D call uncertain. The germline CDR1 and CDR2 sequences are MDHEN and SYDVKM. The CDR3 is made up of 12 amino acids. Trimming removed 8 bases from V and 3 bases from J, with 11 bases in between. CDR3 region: CASRPRSYEQYF. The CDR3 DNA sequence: TGTGCCAGCCGGCCAAGGAGCTACGAGCAGTACTTC.

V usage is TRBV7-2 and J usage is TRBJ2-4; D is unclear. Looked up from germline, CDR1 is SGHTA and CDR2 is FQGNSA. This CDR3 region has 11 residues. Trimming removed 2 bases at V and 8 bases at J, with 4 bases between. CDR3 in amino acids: CASSLNYIQYF. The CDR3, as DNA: TGTGCCAGCAGCTTAAACTACATTCAGTACTTC.

The CDR3 DNA is TGTGCCAGCAGCTTAGCTAGCTACAATGAGCAGTTCTTC. The encoded protein is CASSLASYNEQFF. The chain links TRBV7-2 to TRBJ2-1; D gene unclear. Germline V gene sequence: CDR1 SGHTA, CDR2 FQGNSA. The CDR3 runs 13 residues. V was cut by 0 bases and J by 3 bases, with 3 bases left in between.

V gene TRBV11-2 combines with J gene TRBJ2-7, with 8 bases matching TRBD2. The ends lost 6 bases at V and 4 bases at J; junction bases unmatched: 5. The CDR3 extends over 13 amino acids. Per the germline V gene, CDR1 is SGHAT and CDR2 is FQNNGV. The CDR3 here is CASRSTSVYEQYF. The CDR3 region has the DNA TGTGCCAGCAGGTCGACTAGCGTTTACGAGCAGTACTTC.

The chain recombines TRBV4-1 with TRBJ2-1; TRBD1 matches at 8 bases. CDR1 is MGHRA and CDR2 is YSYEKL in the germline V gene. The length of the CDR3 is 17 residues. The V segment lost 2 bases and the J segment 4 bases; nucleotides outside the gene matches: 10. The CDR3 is CASSQLQGAQRYNEQFF. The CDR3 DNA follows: TGCGCCAGCAGCCAATTGCAGGGGGCGCAAAGATACAATGAGCAGTTCTTC.

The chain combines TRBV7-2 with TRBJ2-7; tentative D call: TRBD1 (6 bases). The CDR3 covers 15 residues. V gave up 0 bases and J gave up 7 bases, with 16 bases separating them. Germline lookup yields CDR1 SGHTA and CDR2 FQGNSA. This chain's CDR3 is CASSLAGQGIGEQYF. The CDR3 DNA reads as TGTGCCAGCAGCTTAGCGGGTCAGGGGATAGGGGAGCAGTACTTC.

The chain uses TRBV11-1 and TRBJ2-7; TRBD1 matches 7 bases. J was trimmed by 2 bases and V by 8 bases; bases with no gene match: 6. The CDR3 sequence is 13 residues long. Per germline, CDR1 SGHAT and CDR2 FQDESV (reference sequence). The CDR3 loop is CASGDRATYEQYF. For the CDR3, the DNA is TGTGCCAGCGGCGACAGGGCAACCTACGAGCAGTACTTC.

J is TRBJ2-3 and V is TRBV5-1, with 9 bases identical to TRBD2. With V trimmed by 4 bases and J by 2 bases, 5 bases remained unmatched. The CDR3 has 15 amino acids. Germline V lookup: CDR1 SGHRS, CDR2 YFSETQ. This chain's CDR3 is CASSLSGGDTDTQYF. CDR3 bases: TGCGCCAGCAGCCTTAGCGGGGGAGACACAGATACGCAGTATTTT. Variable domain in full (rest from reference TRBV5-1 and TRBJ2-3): KAGVTQTPRYLIKTRGQQVTLSCSPISGHRSVSWYQQTPGQGLQFLFEYFSETQRNKGNFPGRFSGRQFSNSRSEMNVSTLELGDSALYLCASSLSGGDTDTQYFGPGTRLTVL.

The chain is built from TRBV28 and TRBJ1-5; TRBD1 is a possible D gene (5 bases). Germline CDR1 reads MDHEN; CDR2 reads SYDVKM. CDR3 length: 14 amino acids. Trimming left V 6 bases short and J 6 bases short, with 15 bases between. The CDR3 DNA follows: TGTGCCAGCAGCCCCGGGGGGACGGGTCAGCCCCAGCATTTT. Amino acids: CASSPGGTGQPQHF.

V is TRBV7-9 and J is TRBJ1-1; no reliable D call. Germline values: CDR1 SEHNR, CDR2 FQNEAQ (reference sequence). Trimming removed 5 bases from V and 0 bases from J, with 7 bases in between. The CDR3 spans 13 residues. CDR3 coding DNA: TGTGCCAGCAGCCACGGGATGAACACTGAAGCTTTCTTT. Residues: CASSHGMNTEAFF.